The 29 T cell receptor beta chains below come from one sample, sequenced in a study of T cell responses to AZD1222 COVID-19 vaccine. TCRdb's table, derived via immunoSEQ multiplex PCR, lists solely in-frame clones and lacks some. The sample records 150,000 or so clones, less than 95% being singletons. This specimen was peripheral blood, taken 28 days after the second AZD1222 dose. The source of these receptors is an adult who received the AZD1222 COVID-19 vaccine.

The gene calls are TRBV27 and TRBJ2-7; TRBD1 matches at 7 bases. V lost 5 bases to trimming and J lost 12 bases; unmatched junction nucleotides: 13. The germline CDR1 and CDR2 sequences are MNHEY and SMNVEV (reference sequence). The CDR3 length is 13 residues. CDR3: CASSPWDSHVGYF. The DNA of the CDR3 is TGTGCCAGCAGTCCATGGGACAGCCATGTAGGGTACTTC.

The J gene is TRBJ1-2, the V gene TRBV16, with D possibly matching TRBD1 (5 bases). Per the germline V gene, CDR1 is KGHSY and CDR2 is FQNENV. Trimming took off 3 bases at V and 2 bases at J, with 10 bases between the two ends. The CDR3 totals 14 residues. CDR3 region: CASSHGQWNYGYTF. CDR3 in DNA: TGTGCCAGCAGCCATGGACAATGGAACTATGGCTACACCTTC.

This chain uses TRBV18 with TRBJ1-1; unclear D gene. CDR1 and CDR2 (germline): KGHSH, LQKENI. This CDR3 contains 15 residues. V lost 0 bases, J lost 0 bases, and 8 bases lay in between. This CDR3 is CASSPPAFMNTEAFF. The CDR3 region has the DNA TGTGCCAGCTCACCACCAGCTTTTATGAACACTGAAGCTTTCTTT.

This clone has only one observation. The V call is TRBV27, the J call TRBJ2-7, with 8 bases fitting TRBD1. V lost 7 bases and J lost 6; bases outside the gene matches: 11. The CDR3 loop spans 14 amino acids. From germline, CDR1 is MNHEY and CDR2 SMNVEV (reference sequence). The CDR3 sequence: CASIPGQGAGEQYF. In nucleotides, the CDR3 is TGTGCCAGCATTCCGGGGCAGGGGGCAGGCGAGCAGTACTTC.

The CDR3 spells CAIRSSGGGQPQHF. DNA of the CDR3: TGTGCCATCAGGAGCTCAGGGGGCGGTCAGCCCCAGCATTTT. The rearrangement joins TRBV10-3 to TRBJ1-5; the match to TRBD1 covers 8 bases. Germline trimming cut 6 bases from V and 6 bases from J; bases unmatched to any gene: 7. The CDR3 spans 14 residues. Germline V gene data show CDR1 as ENHRY and CDR2 as SYGVKD.

J is TRBJ2-2 and V is TRBV6-2 or TRBV6-3; 12 nucleotides align to TRBD1. The CDR3 sequence is 15 residues long. V trimming: 5 bases; J trimming: 3 bases; junction bases outside the gene matches: 1. The V gene's germline CDR1 is MNHEY and CDR2 SVGEGT. CDR3 loop: CASSRDRGHTGELFF. The DNA for the CDR3 is TGTGCCAGCAGTCGGGACAGGGGGCACACCGGGGAGCTGTTTTTT.

The chain couples TRBV29-1 to TRBJ2-1; 14 nucleotides align to TRBD2. Germline V gene sequence: CDR1 SQVTM, CDR2 ANQGSEA. V gave up 4 bases and J gave up 10 bases; unmatched junction bases: 6. The CDR3 has 14 residues. The CDR3 reads CSVAPGLAGEEQFF. In DNA, the CDR3 is TGCAGCGTTGCTCCGGGACTAGCGGGAGAAGAGCAGTTCTTC.

The chain uses TRBV11-2 and TRBJ1-1; a possible D gene is TRBD1 (5 bases). The CDR3 consists of 14 residues. Germline V gene sequence: CDR1 SGHAT, CDR2 FQNNGV. Trimming stripped 5 bases from V and 4 bases from J, with 14 bases between. The CDR3 coding sequence is TGTGCCAGCAGCCCGATGTCCGGGGGCACTGAAGCTTTCTTT. Amino acids: CASSPMSGGTEAFF.

In this sample, this clone turned up once. This chain connects TRBV28 to TRBJ1-2, with 9 bases lining up with TRBD1. The CDR3 has 15 residues. Germline-derived CDR1 and CDR2 are MDHEN and SYDVKM. The V and J ends lost 7 bases and 8 bases, in that order; junction bases with no gene match: 14. In DNA, the CDR3 is TGTGCCAGCATAAAACAGGACAGGGGTGGTGAGGGCTACACCTTC. This gives the protein CASIKQDRGGEGYTF.

V gene TRBV30 combines with J gene TRBJ2-7; D perhaps matches TRBD2 (5 bases). Trimming took 2 bases from V and 11 from J, leaving 13 bases between them. This CDR3 has 11 amino acids. Germline lookup yields CDR1 GTSNPN and CDR2 SVGIG (reference sequence). The CDR3 bases are TGTGCCTGGAGTTTATCCGGGATGGAGTACTTC. Residues: CAWSLSGMEYF.

J is TRBJ2-7 and V is TRBV5-1, with D perhaps given as TRBD1 or TRBD2 (5 bases each). This CDR3 is built from 18 residues. Germline lookup yields CDR1 SGHRS and CDR2 YFSETQ. V lost 5 bases and J 1 base, leaving 25 bases between the germline ends. CDR3 sequence (DNA): TGCGCCAGCAGTTTTAACGGTAACGGGGCGACTCGATCCTACGAGCAGTACTTC. Translating gives CASSFNGNGATRSYEQYF.

This chain connects TRBV2 to TRBJ1-6; tentatively, D is TRBD1 (5 bases). Germline CDR1 reads SNHLY; CDR2 reads FYNNEI. This CDR3 is built from 13 residues. Trimming took off 4 bases at V and 10 bases at J, with 11 bases between the two ends. CDR3 sequence reads: CASSGRGESPLHF. For the CDR3, the DNA is TGTGCCAGCAGTGGTAGAGGGGAATCACCCCTCCACTTT. The whole variable domain, filled in from reference TRBV2 and TRBJ1-6, reads EPEVTQTPSHQVTQMGQEVILRCVPISNHLYFYWYRQILGQKVEFLVSFYNNEISEKSEIFDDQFSVERPDGSNFTLKIRSTKLEDSAMYFCASSGRGESPLHFGNGTRLTVT.

V is TRBV28 and J is TRBJ1-1, with D perhaps TRBD1 (5 bases). Deletions cut 7 bases from V and 9 bases from J, with 21 bases between. CDR1 is MDHEN and CDR2 is SYDVKM in the germline V gene. There are 14 residues in the CDR3. CDR3 in amino acids: CASTLSRPGGKAFF. DNA of the CDR3: TGTGCCAGCACCCTCTCGCGGCCGGGGGGGAAAGCTTTCTTT.

This chain connects TRBV19 to TRBJ1-2; a possible D gene is TRBD1 (6 bases). With 3 bases removed from V and 7 bases from J, the gap between germline ends came to 15 bases. The CDR3 totals 14 residues. Germline V CDR1 and CDR2: LNHDA, SQIVND (reference sequence). The CDR3 nucleotides are TGTGCCAGTAGTATTCTGGGGGGGCGCTCTGGCTACACCTTC. Its translation: CASSILGGRSGYTF.

The J gene is TRBJ2-5, the V gene TRBV24-1, with 7 bases lining up with TRBD2. This CDR3 is built from 16 residues. V was pared by 10 bases and J by 5 bases, with 18 bases of the junction left unmatched. Germline values: CDR1 KGHDR, CDR2 SFDVKD. The CDR3 loop is CATAAGGLGAGETQYF. The CDR3 DNA is TGTGCCACTGCAGCCGGAGGACTAGGGGCGGGGGAGACCCAGTACTTC.

The rearrangement uses TRBV18 and TRBJ1-2; D is uncertain. CDR3 length: 13 residues. From germline, CDR1 is KGHSH and CDR2 LQKENI. V lost 3 bases and J 8 bases, leaving 13 bases between the germline ends. This chain's CDR3 is CASSPSDFLGYTF. The CDR3 DNA is TGTGCCAGCTCACCTTCAGATTTCCTGGGCTACACCTTC.

The chain combines TRBV7-2 with TRBJ2-6; D is possibly TRBD2 (6 bases). Deletions cut 5 bases from V and 4 bases from J, with 12 bases between. Germline CDR1 reads SGHTA; CDR2 reads FQGNSA. The CDR3 runs 15 residues. The CDR3 protein is CASSLSGPGANVLTF. For the CDR3, the DNA is TGTGCCAGCAGCCTCAGCGGGCCCGGGGCCAACGTCCTGACTTTC.

The chain joins TRBV24-1 to TRBJ2-1; TRBD2 might be the D (5 bases). Trimming pared 0 bases from V and 0 bases from J, leaving 8 bases between. The CDR3 has 16 amino acids. CDR1 KGHDR and CDR2 SFDVKD come from the germline V gene. The CDR3, as DNA: TGTGCCACCAGTGATTTGGCGGGCTCCTCCTACAATGAGCAGTTCTTC. Translating gives CATSDLAGSSYNEQFF.

This clone showed up just a few times. The gene calls are TRBV5-6 and TRBJ1-1, with D uncertain. CDR3 size: 13 residues. V was cut by 2 bases and J by 5 bases, with 10 bases left in between. Germline CDR1 and CDR2: SGHDT and YYEEEE. The CDR3 spells CASSLGLLTEAFF. As DNA, the CDR3 is TGTGCCAGCAGCTTAGGACTGTTGACTGAAGCTTTCTTT.

The V call is TRBV5-6, the J call TRBJ1-2; D unresolved. The CDR3 runs to 13 residues. CDR1 is SGHDT, CDR2 YYEEEE, per germline. Trimming removed 4 bases at V and 8 bases at J, with 15 bases between. The CDR3 loop reads CASSPTDGRGYTF. In DNA, the CDR3 is TGTGCCAGCAGCCCGACGGACGGTCGGGGCTACACCTTC.

This chain links TRBV24-1 with TRBJ2-5; possible D gene TRBD2, 5 bases. The V gene lost 3 bases and the J gene lost 2 bases, with 9 bases spanning the gap. The CDR3 loop spans 14 amino acids. From germline, CDR1 is KGHDR and CDR2 SFDVKD. The CDR3 coding sequence is TGTGCCACCAGTGATAGGACTGTACAAGAGACCCAGTACTTC. It encodes CATSDRTVQETQYF.

In this sample, this clone turned up once. This chain links TRBV4-3 with TRBJ2-7; D is possibly TRBD2 (6 bases). The V gene lost 0 bases and the J gene lost 2 bases, with 8 bases spanning the gap. The CDR3 has 14 residues. CDR1 and CDR2 from the germline V gene are LGHNA and YSLEER. CDR3 protein: CASSQERLAYEQYF. CDR3 DNA sequence: TGCGCCAGCAGCCAAGAGCGACTAGCCTACGAGCAGTACTTC.

The genes are TRBV5-1 and TRBJ1-3; the match to TRBD1 covers 8 bases. The J segment lost 3 bases and the V segment lost 2 bases, leaving 4 bases of the junction unmatched. The V gene's germline CDR1 is SGHRS and CDR2 YFSETQ. This CDR3 spans 15 amino acids. The CDR3 nucleotides read TGCGCCAGCAGCTTTGACAGGGGTAGTGGAAACACCATATATTTT. Protein product: CASSFDRGSGNTIYF. The full variable domain, with the rest looked up from reference TRBV5-1 and TRBJ1-3, is KAGVTQTPRYLIKTRGQQVTLSCSPISGHRSVSWYQQTPGQGLQFLFEYFSETQRNKGNFPGRFSGRQFSNSRSEMNVSTLELGDSALYLCASSFDRGSGNTIYFGEGSWLTVV.

The chain links TRBV2 to TRBJ2-5; TRBD2 aligns across 8 bases. Trimming removed 6 bases from V and 6 bases from J; junction bases left unmatched: 9. This CDR3 is built from 14 residues. CDR1 and CDR2 from the germline V gene are SNHLY and FYNNEI. CDR3 sequence reads: CASRSGTGGKTQYF. DNA of the CDR3: TGTGCCAGCAGATCCGGGACGGGGGGGAAGACCCAGTACTTC.

This clone appeared once. The rearrangement uses TRBV28 and TRBJ2-1; 8 bases agree with TRBD1. The CDR3 spans 15 residues. The V segment lost 5 bases and the J segment 6 bases; nucleotides outside the gene matches: 9. The V gene's germline CDR1 is MDHEN and CDR2 SYDVKM. CDR3: CASSGAGTGPNEQFF. Written as DNA, the CDR3 is TGTGCCAGCAGTGGAGCCGGGACAGGCCCCAATGAGCAGTTCTTC.

The J gene is TRBJ1-2, the V gene TRBV19; 7 bases agree with TRBD1. Germline V gene lookup returns CDR1 LNHDA and CDR2 SQIVND (reference sequence). Unmatched junction bases numbered 5, after V lost 6 bases and J lost 4 bases. The CDR3 is 13 amino acids. The CDR3 DNA reads as TGTGCCAGTAGCTACGGGACAGCCTATGGCTACACCTTC. Amino acids: CASSYGTAYGYTF.

V is TRBV5-4 and J is TRBJ2-7, with D perhaps TRBD2 (6 bases). Germline lookup yields CDR1 SGHNT and CDR2 YYREEE (reference sequence). This CDR3 contains 14 residues. Trimming cost V 6 bases and J 0 bases, with 13 bases left between them. CDR3 DNA: TGTGCCAGCACAATTGCGGGGACCTCCTACGAGCAGTACTTC. Encoded protein: CASTIAGTSYEQYF. Together with reference TRBV5-4 and TRBJ2-7, the CDR3 gives the full variable domain: ETGVTQSPTHLIKTRGQQVTLRCSSQSGHNTVSWYQQALGQGPQFIFQYYREEENGRGNFPPRFSGLQFPNYSSELNVNALELDDSALYLCASTIAGTSYEQYFGPGTRLTVT.

The chain recombines TRBV6-2 or TRBV6-3 with TRBJ2-5; TRBD2 aligns across 11 bases. Germline-derived CDR1 and CDR2 are MNHEY and SVGEGT. V was clipped by 4 bases and J by 1 base; unmatched bases: 5. This CDR3 comprises 16 residues. The CDR3 DNA reads TGTGCCAGCAGTTTAACCCTAGCGGGGGGCCAAGAGACCCAGTACTTC. As protein: CASSLTLAGGQETQYF.

The V call is TRBV3-1 (or the pseudogene TRBV3-2), the J call TRBJ1-6; D gene unclear. V was cut by 0 bases and J by 0 bases, with 9 bases left in between. The germline CDR1 and CDR2 sequences are LGHDT and YNNKEL (reference sequence). The CDR3 is made up of 17 amino acids. The CDR3 loop is CASSQDAASSYNSPLHF. DNA for the CDR3: TGTGCCAGCAGCCAAGATGCTGCAAGCTCCTATAATTCACCCCTCCACTTT.